This T cell receptor beta chain comes out of a study of cytomegalovirus exposure and HLA in healthy donors. A word on this clone: Its antigen is currently unknown. One end of the junction varies from germline; a read error may be responsible.

PCR was performed using 60 Vbeta and 13 Jbeta primers. Generated by immunoSEQ multiplex PCR, the TCRdb table keeps only in-frame clones and is missing some. The top ten clones hold 1.7% of a sample with approximately 260,000 clones, about 90% of them seen once. General study points: Some highly shared sequence variants likely arose as a pipeline artifact. The authors confirmed in vitro that a few CMV-associated chains were specific for CMV antigens. Most TCR beta V segments were productive about 87% or about 30% of the time in an earlier analysis. Later on, a genetic analysis was performed. It linked a missense variant in DCLRE1C with V- and J-gene trimming of TCR beta.

Sequences were obtained from PBMCs. This TCR was sampled from a girl aged 2 to 10 in good health and CMV-seronegative.

The CDR3, as DNA: TGTGCCACCAGCAGCATGGACAGGCCCCAAGGGACCCAGTACTTC. Its protein product is CATSSMDRPQGTQYF. This chain uses TRBV15 with TRBJ2-5; the match to TRBD1 covers 7 bases. The CDR3 covers 15 residues. From germline, CDR1 is LNHNV and CDR2 YYDKDF (reference sequence). The full variable domain, rest sourced from reference TRBV15 and TRBJ2-5, is DAMVIQNPRYQVTQFGKPVTLSCSQTLNHNVMYWYQQKSSQAPKLLFHYYDKDFNNEADTPDNFQSRRPNTSFCFLDIRSPGLGDTAMYLCATSSMDRPQGTQYFGPGTRLLVL.